A single sample gave rise to the 27 T cell receptor beta chains below, sequenced in a study of Ad26.COV2.S vaccination and SARS-CoV-2 variants. The repertoire was sequenced with immunoSEQ multiplex PCR; TCRdb's copy has only in-frame clones and lacks some. The sample comprises roughly 450,000 clones, more than 80% of which are singletons, and 9.5% to 15% rests with the top ten. Documented treatment: approximately 18 received Ad26.COV2.S at low or high dose, single or two shots; about five received placebo; per-sample allocation not given. Sampling took place 63 days after the first vaccine or placebo injection. The specimen was peripheral blood, collected in a trial of Ad26.COV2.S vaccine versus placebo. These receptors were collected from a person between 18 and 65 years old who received the Ad26.COV2.S COVID-19 vaccine or a placebo.

This CDR3 is CASSFQGGSEAFF. The CDR3 DNA follows: TGTGCCAGCAGCTTTCAGGGAGGGTCTGAAGCTTTCTTT. The V call is TRBV7-3, the J call TRBJ1-1; the D gene is possibly TRBD1 (5 bases). V dropped 3 bases and J dropped 6 bases, with 11 bases sitting between them. Germline CDR1 SGHTA, CDR2 FQGTGA. This CDR3 is 13 amino acids long.

This clone was counted only a few times. This chain links TRBV7-9 with TRBJ1-2, with 7 bases identical to TRBD1. The CDR3 has 13 residues. V trimming: 0 bases; J trimming: 8 bases; junction bases outside the gene matches: 3. Germline-derived CDR1 and CDR2 are SEHNR and FQNEAQ (reference sequence). The CDR3 coding sequence is TGTGCCAGCAGCTTAGCGGAGGGACAGGGCTACACCTTC. It encodes CASSLAEGQGYTF.

This clone was counted between two and nine times. The chain has TRBV5-1 and TRBJ2-2, with D possibly called TRBD1 or TRBD2 (5 bases each). Germline V gene data show CDR1 as SGHRS and CDR2 as YFSETQ. V lost 4 bases and J lost 4, with 11 bases in between. The CDR3 is 14 amino acids. CDR3: CASSGSGTTGELFF. The DNA of the CDR3 is TGCGCCAGCAGCGGATCAGGGACCACCGGGGAGCTGTTTTTT. Variable domain in full (rest from reference TRBV5-1 and TRBJ2-2): KAGVTQTPRYLIKTRGQQVTLSCSPISGHRSVSWYQQTPGQGLQFLFEYFSETQRNKGNFPGRFSGRQFSNSRSEMNVSTLELGDSALYLCASSGSGTTGELFFGEGSRLTVL.

This rearrangement joins TRBV19 to TRBJ1-2; D remains unclear. The CDR3 length is 13 residues. Germline lookup yields CDR1 LNHDA and CDR2 SQIVND (reference sequence). V was shortened by 7 bases and J by 6 bases, with 15 bases between the two germline ends. Here the CDR3 DNA reads TGTGCCAGTAAATTAGCCCTCCGGGATGGCTACACCTTC. Translation: CASKLALRDGYTF.

The chain uses TRBV27 and TRBJ2-1; 9 nucleotides align to TRBD2. This CDR3 contains 14 residues. CDR1 is MNHEY, CDR2 SMNVEV, per germline (reference sequence). Trimming at V came to 6 bases and at J to 7 bases, leaving 7 bases not matched to a gene. The CDR3 spells CASRESGRSNEQFF. CDR3 nucleotide sequence: TGTGCCAGCAGGGAAAGCGGGAGGTCGAATGAGCAGTTCTTC.

This chain uses TRBV10-1 with TRBJ2-3; D gene unclear. The CDR3 covers 16 residues. CDR1 and CDR2 (germline): WNHNN, SYGVQD (reference sequence). With 8 bases removed from V and 6 bases from J, the gap between germline ends came to 24 bases. This chain's CDR3 is CASPHPDGKQGDTQYF. The CDR3 region has the DNA TGCGCCAGCCCCCACCCGGACGGCAAACAAGGGGATACGCAGTATTTT.

This chain joins TRBV28 and TRBJ1-4; D remains unclear. The CDR3 sequence is 15 residues long. V lost 3 bases, J lost 3 bases, and 11 bases lay in between. Looked up from germline, CDR1 is MDHEN and CDR2 is SYDVKM. This chain's CDR3 is CASSFWAEANEKLFF. The CDR3 coding sequence is TGTGCCAGCAGTTTCTGGGCAGAAGCTAATGAAAAACTGTTTTTT.

This clone has a handful of counts. This chain uses TRBV11-2 with TRBJ1-4; the match to TRBD1 covers 7 bases. The trim removed 6 bases at V and 4 bases at J, leaving 2 bases unmatched. The CDR3 loop spans 13 amino acids. From germline, CDR1 is SGHAT and CDR2 FQNNGV. The CDR3 loop is CASRTGSNEKLFF. In DNA form, the CDR3 reads TGTGCCAGCAGGACAGGGAGTAATGAAAAACTGTTTTTT.

This clone was counted a single time. The V gene is TRBV9, the J gene TRBJ2-1; weak D call: TRBD1 (5 bases). V was trimmed by 3 bases and J by 9 bases, leaving 10 bases between them. Germline V gene data show CDR1 as SGDLS and CDR2 as YYNGEE. The CDR3 runs to 12 residues. Here the CDR3 DNA reads TGTGCCAGCAGCGCCTTTCAGGGTGAGCAGTTCTTC. This encodes CASSAFQGEQFF.

CDR3 in amino acids: CASSMGDRGMSEAFF. In nucleotides, the CDR3 is TGTGCCAGTAGTATGGGGGACAGGGGGATGTCTGAAGCTTTCTTT. This chain uses TRBV19 with TRBJ1-1; 11 positions match TRBD1. This CDR3 spans 15 amino acids. Germline assignment: CDR1 LNHDA and CDR2 SQIVND (reference sequence). V lost 3 bases and J lost 6; bases outside the gene matches: 6.

The chain joins TRBV5-1 to TRBJ1-3, with unresolved D. CDR3 length: 14 residues. V was shortened by 1 base and J by 0 bases, with 5 bases between the two germline ends. Germline loops: CDR1 SGHRS, CDR2 YFSETQ. CDR3 region: CASSLTGSGNTIYF. As DNA, the CDR3 is TGCGCCAGCAGCTTGACCGGCTCTGGAAACACCATATATTTT.

V usage is TRBV29-1 and J usage is TRBJ2-1; 9 bases are shared with TRBD1. The CDR3 runs to 12 residues. Trimming removed 6 bases from V and 6 bases from J; junction bases left unmatched: 3. Germline assignment: CDR1 SQVTM and CDR2 ANQGSEA. CDR3 amino acids: CSVRDRVNEQFF. In nucleotides, the CDR3 is TGCAGCGTAAGGGACAGGGTCAATGAGCAGTTCTTC.

The V and J genes are TRBV6-5 and TRBJ2-1, with 11 bases fitting TRBD2. The germline V gene encodes CDR1 MNHEY and CDR2 SVGAGI. Trimming cost V 4 bases and J 9 bases; bases outside gene matches: 11. The CDR3 length is 16 residues. The CDR3 protein is CASSFGLAGKQGEQFF. CDR3 nucleotides: TGTGCCAGCAGTTTCGGACTAGCGGGTAAACAAGGTGAGCAGTTCTTC.

V usage is TRBV11-2 and J usage is TRBJ2-7, with TRBD1 matching over 7 bases. Germline assignment: CDR1 SGHAT and CDR2 FQNNGV. This CDR3 has 14 residues. The trim removed 6 bases at V and 3 bases at J, leaving 8 bases unmatched. The CDR3 is CASREPGQYYEQYF. As DNA, the CDR3 is TGTGCCAGCAGGGAGCCGGGACAGTACTACGAGCAGTACTTC.

CDR3 in amino acids: CASSRKGQPQHF. CDR3 coding DNA: TGTGCCAGCAGCCGAAAAGGTCAGCCCCAGCATTTT. The chain carries TRBV6-2 or TRBV6-3 and TRBJ1-5; no clear D. Germline V gives CDR1 MNHEY, CDR2 SVGEGT. There are 12 residues in the CDR3. Trimming removed 6 bases from V and 6 bases from J, with 9 bases in between.

The chain links TRBV19 to TRBJ2-3, with D perhaps TRBD1 (5 bases). The germline V gene encodes CDR1 LNHDA and CDR2 SQIVND (reference sequence). The CDR3 is made up of 15 amino acids. V was shortened by 4 bases and J by 1 base, with 12 bases between the two germline ends. As DNA, the CDR3 is TGTGCCAGTAGTACACGACAGAAAGGCACAGATACGCAGTATTTT. This gives the protein CASSTRQKGTDTQYF.

Remarks on this clone: Other DNA sequences of this sample code for an identical CDR3. The rearrangement joins TRBV28 to TRBJ2-7; D is uncertain. Trimming took 6 bases from V and 1 from J, leaving 7 bases between them. From germline, CDR1 is MDHEN and CDR2 SYDVKM. This CDR3 is built from 12 residues. CDR3 residues: CASSSTSYEQYF. The CDR3 DNA is TGTGCCAGCAGCTCTACTTCCTACGAGCAGTACTTC.

The chain joins TRBV4-1 to TRBJ1-1; a possible D gene is TRBD1 (6 bases). This CDR3 spans 15 amino acids. Deletions cut 4 bases from V and 1 base from J, with 13 bases between. Per germline, CDR1 MGHRA and CDR2 YSYEKL. CDR3 nucleotides: TGCGCCAGCAGCCGTGAGGGGGGGCCGAACACTGAAGCTTTCTTT. Translating gives CASSREGGPNTEAFF.

V and J are TRBV7-2 and TRBJ2-1; D remains unclear. Germline CDR1 SGHTA, CDR2 FQGNSA. Trimming stripped 5 bases from V and 6 bases from J, with 5 bases between. The CDR3 consists of 11 residues. For the CDR3, the DNA is TGTGCCAGCAGCCGTACCAATGAGCAGTTCTTC. Translation gives CASSRTNEQFF.

This clone is a singleton in its sample. The CDR3 sequence: CASRIGQGREKLFF. CDR3 nucleotide sequence: TGTGCCAGCAGAATAGGACAGGGTCGTGAAAAACTGTTTTTT. J is TRBJ1-4 and V is TRBV7-2; TRBD1 matches 8 bases. This CDR3 is 14 amino acids long. The V and J ends lost 6 bases and 7 bases, in that order; junction bases with no gene match: 7. The germline gives CDR1 SGHTA, CDR2 FQGNSA.

The chain is built from TRBV11-2 and TRBJ2-7, with D possibly TRBD1 on 6 matching bases. CDR1 and CDR2 (germline): SGHAT, FQNNGV. V was trimmed by 4 bases and J by 2 bases, leaving 15 bases between them. CDR3 length equals 15 residues. The chain's CDR3 is CASSSLRDMPYEQYF. CDR3 bases: TGTGCCAGCAGCTCGCTCCGGGACATGCCCTACGAGCAGTACTTC. Based on the CDR3 plus reference TRBV11-2 and TRBJ2-7, the full variable domain is EAGVAQSPRYKIIEKRQSVAFWCNPISGHATLYWYQQILGQGPKLLIQFQNNGVVDDSQLPKDRFSAERLKGVDSTLKIQPAKLEDSAVYLCASSSLRDMPYEQYFGPGTRLTVT.

The V gene is TRBV5-4, the J gene TRBJ1-2, with D perhaps TRBD1 (6 bases). The CDR3 length is 14 residues. Trimming pared 5 bases from V and 12 bases from J, leaving 23 bases between. The V gene's germline CDR1 is SGHNT and CDR2 YYREEE (reference sequence). The CDR3 DNA follows: TGTGCCAGCAGATATCAATCAGGGGACGGAGGTGACACCTTC. Encoded protein: CASRYQSGDGGDTF. Full variable domain (missing parts from reference TRBV5-4 and TRBJ1-2): ETGVTQSPTHLIKTRGQQVTLRCSSQSGHNTVSWYQQALGQGPQFIFQYYREEENGRGNFPPRFSGLQFPNYSSELNVNALELDDSALYLCASRYQSGDGGDTFGSGTRLTVV.

This clone was picked up a small number of times. V and J are TRBV12-5 and TRBJ2-2, with no clear D. The germline gives CDR1 LGHNT, CDR2 FRNRAP. V was clipped by 3 bases and J by 1 base, with 3 bases between them. This CDR3 is 13 amino acids long. The DNA of the CDR3 is TGTGCTAGTGGTTTCGGGAACACCGGGGAGCTGTTTTTT. Its protein product is CASGFGNTGELFF.

The gene calls are TRBV3-1 (or the pseudogene TRBV3-2) and TRBJ1-1, with 7 bases aligning to TRBD1. Germline V gene data show CDR1 as LGHDT and CDR2 as YNNKEL (reference sequence). The CDR3 extends over 19 amino acids. Trimming took 7 bases from V and 2 from J; bases not matched to a gene: 22. In DNA form, the CDR3 reads TGTGCCAGCACCCCCGGGCAGGGGGGAGTTTCTCGGGGAAACACTGAAGCTTTCTTT. It specifies CASTPGQGGVSRGNTEAFF.

This chain uses TRBV11-2 with TRBJ1-5; no clear D. The CDR3 spans 15 residues. Germline V CDR1 and CDR2: SGHAT, FQNNGV. V was shortened by 0 bases and J by 4 bases, with 10 bases between the two germline ends. The DNA for the CDR3 is TGTGCCAGCAGCTTAGATGGGCAGGTTAATCAGCCCCAGCATTTT. This encodes CASSLDGQVNQPQHF. Complete variable domain (other parts from reference TRBV11-2 and TRBJ1-5): EAGVAQSPRYKIIEKRQSVAFWCNPISGHATLYWYQQILGQGPKLLIQFQNNGVVDDSQLPKDRFSAERLKGVDSTLKIQPAKLEDSAVYLCASSLDGQVNQPQHFGDGTRLSIL.

This chain links TRBV9 with TRBJ1-1, with D perhaps matching TRBD1 (5 bases). The CDR3 sequence is 15 residues long. The V gene lost 0 bases and the J gene lost 2 bases, with 11 bases spanning the gap. Germline V CDR1 and CDR2: SGDLS, YYNGEE. CDR3 nucleotide sequence: TGTGCCAGCAGCGTAGCTACGGGGGGTAACACTGAAGCTTTCTTT. Protein product: CASSVATGGNTEAFF.

The chain is built from TRBV5-5 and TRBJ2-3; 9 nucleotides agree with TRBD1. From germline, CDR1 is SGHKS and CDR2 YYEKEE (reference sequence). Losses at the gene ends were 0 bases for V and 5 bases for J; bases not matched to a gene: 7. The CDR3 spans 16 residues. The CDR3 loop reads CASSLGDRVVGDTQYF. DNA for the CDR3: TGTGCCAGCAGCTTGGGGGACAGGGTTGTGGGAGATACGCAGTATTTT.